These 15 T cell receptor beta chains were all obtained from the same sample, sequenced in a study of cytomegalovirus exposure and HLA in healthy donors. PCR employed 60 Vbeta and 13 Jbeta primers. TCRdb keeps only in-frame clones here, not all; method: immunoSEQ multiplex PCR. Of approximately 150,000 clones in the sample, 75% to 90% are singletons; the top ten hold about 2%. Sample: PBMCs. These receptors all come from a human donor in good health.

CDR3 in amino acids: CSVEDQGEQYF. For the CDR3, the DNA is TGCAGCGTTGAAGATCAGGGCGAGCAGTACTTC. The genes are TRBV29-1 and TRBJ2-7; possibly TRBD1 for D (5 bases). CDR1 is SQVTM and CDR2 is ANQGSEA in the germline V gene. The CDR3 covers 11 residues. V gave up 0 bases and J gave up 6 bases, with 6 bases separating them.

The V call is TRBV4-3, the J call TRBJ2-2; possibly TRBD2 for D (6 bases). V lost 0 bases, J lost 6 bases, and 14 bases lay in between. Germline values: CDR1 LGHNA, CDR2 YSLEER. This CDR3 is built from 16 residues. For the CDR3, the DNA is TGCGCCAGCAGCCAAGAGAGACGGGGGTTCCCCGGGGAGCTGTTTTTT. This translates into CASSQERRGFPGELFF.

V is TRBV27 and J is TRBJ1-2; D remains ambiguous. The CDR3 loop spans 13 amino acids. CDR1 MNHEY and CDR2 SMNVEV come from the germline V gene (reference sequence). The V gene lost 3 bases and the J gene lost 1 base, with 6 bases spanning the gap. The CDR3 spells CASSFRINYGYTF. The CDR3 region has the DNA TGTGCCAGCAGTTTCAGGATTAACTATGGCTACACCTTC.

CDR3 in DNA: TGTGCCAGCAGCTCGCGGGGACAGGACCCCTACGAGCAGTACTTC. Amino acid sequence: CASSSRGQDPYEQYF. J is TRBJ2-7 and V is TRBV7-9, with 8 bases lining up with TRBD1. CDR3 length equals 15 residues. Germline-derived CDR1 and CDR2 are SEHNR and FQNEAQ (reference sequence). The J segment lost 2 bases and the V segment lost 4 bases, leaving 7 bases of the junction unmatched.

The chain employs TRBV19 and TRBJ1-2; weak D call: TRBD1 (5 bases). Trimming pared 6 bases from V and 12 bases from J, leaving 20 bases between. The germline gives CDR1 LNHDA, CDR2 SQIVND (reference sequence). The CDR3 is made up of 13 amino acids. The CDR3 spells CASRPGHLREDTF. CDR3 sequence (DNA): TGTGCCAGTAGACCAGGACACCTCCGTGAGGACACCTTC.

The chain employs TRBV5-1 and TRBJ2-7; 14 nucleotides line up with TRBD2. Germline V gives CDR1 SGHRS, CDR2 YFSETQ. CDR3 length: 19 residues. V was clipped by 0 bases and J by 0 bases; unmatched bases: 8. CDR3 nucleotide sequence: TGCGCCAGCAGCTTGGGGAGGACTAGCGGGGGGTCTTTCTCCTACGAGCAGTACTTC. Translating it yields CASSLGRTSGGSFSYEQYF.

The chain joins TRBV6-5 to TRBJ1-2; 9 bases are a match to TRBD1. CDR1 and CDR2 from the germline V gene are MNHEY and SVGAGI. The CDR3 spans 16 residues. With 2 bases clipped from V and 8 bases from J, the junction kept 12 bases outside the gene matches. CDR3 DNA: TGTGCCAGCAGTTACAACGGACAGGGGAATCCATACGGCTACACCTTC. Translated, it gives CASSYNGQGNPYGYTF.

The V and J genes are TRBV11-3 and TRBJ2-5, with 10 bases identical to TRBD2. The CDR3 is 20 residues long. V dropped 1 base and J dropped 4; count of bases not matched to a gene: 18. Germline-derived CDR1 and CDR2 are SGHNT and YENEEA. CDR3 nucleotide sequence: TGTGCCAGCAGCTTAGCGTCGGGGGCGACGCTAGCGGGGGAGGTAGAGACCCAGTACTTC. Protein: CASSLASGATLAGEVETQYF.

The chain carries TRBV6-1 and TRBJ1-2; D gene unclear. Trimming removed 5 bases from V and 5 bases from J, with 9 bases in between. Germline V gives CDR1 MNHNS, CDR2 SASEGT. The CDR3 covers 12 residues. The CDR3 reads CASSLRGYGYTF. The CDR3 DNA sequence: TGTGCCAGCAGTCTAAGAGGATATGGCTACACCTTC.

DNA of the CDR3: TGTGCCAGCAGCGCAGGGACAGTGGGGGGCACTGAAGCTTTCTTT. Its protein is CASSAGTVGGTEAFF. The rearrangement joins TRBV21-1 to TRBJ1-1; the table's D gene call, TRBD1, was not cross checked with the DNA. TRBV21-1 is listed as a pseudogene. The CDR3 is 15 residues long.

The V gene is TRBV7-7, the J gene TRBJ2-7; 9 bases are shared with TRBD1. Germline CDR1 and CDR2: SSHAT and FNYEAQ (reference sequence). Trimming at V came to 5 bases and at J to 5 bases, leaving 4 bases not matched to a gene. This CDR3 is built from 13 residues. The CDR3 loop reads CASSTGTGNEQYF. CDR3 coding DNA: TGTGCCAGCAGCACGGGGACAGGGAACGAGCAGTACTTC.

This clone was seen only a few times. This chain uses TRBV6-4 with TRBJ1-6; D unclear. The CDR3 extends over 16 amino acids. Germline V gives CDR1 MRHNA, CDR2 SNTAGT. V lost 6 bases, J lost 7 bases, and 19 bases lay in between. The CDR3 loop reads CASSGSTGRVNSPLHF. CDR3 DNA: TGTGCCAGCAGCGGATCGACGGGGAGAGTAAATTCACCCCTCCACTTT.

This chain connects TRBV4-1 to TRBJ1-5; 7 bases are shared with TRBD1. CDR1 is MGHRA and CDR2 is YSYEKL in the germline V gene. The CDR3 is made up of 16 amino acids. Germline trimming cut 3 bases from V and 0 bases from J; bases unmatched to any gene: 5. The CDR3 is CASSQEGQYSNQPQHF. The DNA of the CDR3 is TGCGCCAGCAGCCAGGAGGGACAGTATAGCAATCAGCCCCAGCATTTT.

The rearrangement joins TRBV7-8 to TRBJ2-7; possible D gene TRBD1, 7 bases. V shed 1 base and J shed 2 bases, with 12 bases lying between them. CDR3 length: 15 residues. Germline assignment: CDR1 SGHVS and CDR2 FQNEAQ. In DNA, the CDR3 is TGTGCCAGCAGCTTAGAACCAGGGGGGACCTACGAGCAGTACTTC. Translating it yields CASSLEPGGTYEQYF.

The CDR3 region is CASRNGQGPGQPQHF. DNA for the CDR3: TGTGCCAGTAGAAACGGACAGGGGCCCGGTCAGCCCCAGCATTTT. V is TRBV19 and J is TRBJ1-5; 9 nucleotides match TRBD1. CDR1 is LNHDA, CDR2 SQIVND, per germline (reference sequence). The CDR3 is 15 amino acids. J was trimmed by 6 bases and V by 6 bases; bases with no gene match: 9.